This T cell receptor beta chain was recovered during a study of OX40 agonist ivuxolimab in advanced cancers. A note on the overall study: The costimulatory receptor OX40 (CD134) was targeted by ivuxolimab, a fully human IgG2 agonistic monoclonal antibody. Intravenous ivuxolimab was administered to patients every 2 weeks at six dose levels: 0.01, 0.1, 0.3, 1.5, 3 and 10 mg/kg. Among the 50 to 55 dose-escalation patients, about 20 had hepatocellular carcinoma, about 15 melanoma, 9 renal cell carcinoma and 9 head and neck cancer. In the dose-escalation cohort, approximately 80% of patients were male, and the mean age was approximately 60 years with a range of about 20 to 79. Patients were allowed to have had prior anti-PD-1, anti-PD-L1 or anti-CTLA-4 therapy, and approximately 41% of the dose-escalation patients had previously received checkpoint inhibitors. Partial responses occurred in three dose-escalation patients, of whom one had hepatocellular carcinoma and two had cutaneous melanoma. The point of sequencing TCRbeta in the periphery was to test whether ivuxolimab changed TCR sequence diversity and drove clonal T-cell expansion. The paper describes the monotherapy dose-escalation part (N ≈ 52 patients) of the phase I trial of ivuxolimab. Results and caveats for the whole study, not just this receptor: Which antigens the clonally expanded peripheral T cells were specific for was not determined. Partial responders in the 0.1-3.0 mg/kg groups had among the lowest normalized peripheral clonal expansion, especially among CD8+ T cells. Low levels of normalized T-cell clonal expansion were also seen in some patients who did not respond. On average, CD8+ T cells showed more expanded clones than CD4+ T cells after ivuxolimab. At doses from 0.1 to 3.0 mg/kg, clonal expansion was seen in both CD4+ and CD8+ blood T cells between baseline and week 6.

Concerning this clone: No antigen is known for it. One base away there is no much larger clone; base qualities are not given. This sample also contains other DNA sequences that code for the same CDR3.

For sequencing of the TCRbeta CDR3 region, genomic DNA was extracted from the sorted cells. The immunoSEQ Assay was used for sequencing of TCRbeta CDR3 regions. The immuneACCESS repertoire file appears here via TCRdb, limited to in-frame rearrangements. These files lack a portion of the clones; in checked studies, under half of the deficit traces to unresolved V genes, and the cause of the others is not known. The sample profile shows about 100,000 clones; around 89% of them were found once. The ten largest account for around 0.15% of the sample. Patients with a history of autoimmune disease or receiving systemic immunosuppression were excluded from the trial. Peripheral blood for TCR sequencing was collected from all dose cohorts at baseline, on cycle 4 day 1, and on cycle 7 day 1. The samples were drawn from a first-in-human, open-label, multicenter phase I dose-escalation trial of ivuxolimab. The trial enrolled adults with locally advanced or metastatic head and neck squamous cell, hepatocellular, melanoma or renal cell carcinoma. CD4+ and CD8+ T cells were sorted separately from peripheral blood before TCR sequencing.

CDR1 SGHDT and CDR2 YYEEEE are derived from the germline V gene. Relative to germline, V is 1 base shorter and J is 1 base shorter, with 8 bases between their ends. Taken from cysteine to phenylalanine, the CDR3 has 14 residues. The sequence is cut down to CDR3 DNA, 42 bases in frame from base 1. Here the chain combines TRBV5-6 and TRBJ1-2; the D gene is perhaps TRBD1, on 6 matching bases. The starting material was CD4+ or CD8+ T cells sorted from blood, obtained in a trial of the OX40 agonist ivuxolimab. The receptor was isolated from an adult with an advanced solid tumor such as melanoma, head and neck, liver or kidney cancer. DNA sequence: TGTGCCAGCAGCTTGTTGGACAGTAACTATGGCTACACCTTC. The translation is CASSLLDSNYGYTF.